A selection of T cell receptor beta chains follows, all from one sample in a study of CD4 T cells in relation to SARS-CoV-2 and coronaviruses. The antigens of these receptors remain unknown. The table came from immunoSEQ multiplex PCR; TCRdb's copy has only in-frame clones and leaves some out. The data contain roughly 18,000 clones, about 74% of them seen just once; the ten biggest clones take up about 30%. What was sequenced was CD4+ T cells from PBMCs, cultured in vitro. The receptors derive from a human donor in good health. Both conserved end residues are part of each CDR3. Each record gives: clone size, D gene, J gene, V gene, CDR3 DNA, CDR3 protein. D genes are given only for firm matches. Size is omitted from some rows. Given values are once, few, many or a class for expanded clones.

NA NA TRBJ2-3 TRBV18 TGTGCCAGCTCACCACCGGGTGCAGCCACAGATACGCAGTATTTT CASSPPGAATDTQYF
NA NA TRBJ1-1 TRBV30 TGTGCCTGGAGTACTGACAGGTACACTGAAGCTTTCTTT CAWSTDRYTEAFF
NA NA TRBJ1-2 TRBV3-1/TRBV3-2 TGTGCCAGCAGCCCCGGGTCTAACTATGGCTACACCTTC CASSPGSNYGYTF
NA NA TRBJ2-1 TRBV2 TGTGCCAGCAGTGAAACTGTGAATGAGCAGTTCTTC CASSETVNEQFF
NA NA TRBJ2-3 TRBV10-1 TGCGCCAGCACCCCACAGGGTAAAACAGATACGCAGTATTTT CASTPQGKTDTQYF
NA NA TRBJ1-6 TRBV27 TGTGCCAGCAGTCCGCCCCGGGGCTATAATTCACCCCTCCACTTT CASSPPRGYNSPLHF
NA NA TRBJ2-3 TRBV7-9 TGTGCCAGCAGCTTGACGGTTAGCACAGATACGCAGTATTTT CASSLTVSTDTQYF
NA NA TRBJ1-2 TRBV5-1 TGCGCCAGCAGCCCCCCGAGCGCGGGCTATGGCTACACCTTC CASSPPSAGYGYTF
few NA TRBJ2-2 TRBV4-1 TGCGCCAGCAGCCAAGATAGGACTCGCGGGATGACCGGGGAGCTGTTTTTT CASSQDRTRGMTGELFF
NA TRBD2 TRBJ2-3 TRBV12-5 TGTGCTAGTGGTTTGGGCCTAGCGGGAGGGCCCACAGATACGCAGTATTTT CASGLGLAGGPTDTQYF
NA NA TRBJ2-3 TRBV5-1 TGCGCCAGTTTTCCCATGCCCACAGATACGCAGTATTTT CASFPMPTDTQYF
NA NA TRBJ2-1 TRBV28 TGTGCCAGCAGTGGTCTACAGGGACATTACAATGAGCAGTTCTTC CASSGLQGHYNEQFF
NA NA TRBJ1-1 TRBV7-9 TGTGCCAGCAGCTTTGGGACGGCCACGTCTGAAGCTTTCTTT CASSFGTATSEAFF
once NA TRBJ2-1 TRBV11-2 TGTGCCAGCAGCTTCGCAAGGGCTTATGAGCAGTTCTTC CASSFARAYEQFF
NA TRBD1 TRBJ2-3 TRBV5-4 TGTGCCAGCAGCTTGGGAGGGACAGGGGGCTCAGATACGCAGTATTTT CASSLGGTGGSDTQYF
NA NA TRBJ2-1 TRBV27 TGTGCCAGCAGTTTGGGGACAGGGGGCTCCGGTAGCGGGAGGGCCTACAATGAGCAGTTCTTC CASSLGTGGSGSGRAYNEQFF
NA NA TRBJ1-5 TRBV18 TGTGCCAGCTCACCACAGGGGGGCAGGAACAATCAGCCCCAGCATTTT CASSPQGGRNNQPQHF
NA NA TRBJ2-7 TRBV28 TGTGCCAGCAGACGACAGAACTACGAGCAGTACTTC CASRRQNYEQYF
NA NA TRBJ1-1 TRBV15 TGTGCCACCAGCAGAGATAGAGCAGGAAGGGTTGAAGCTTTCTTT CATSRDRAGRVEAFF